The T cell receptor beta chain under discussion was sequenced for a study of CD8 T cells in Susac syndrome. The healthy controls were matched to patients by age and sex. Roughly 0.45 to 1 ug RNA was reverse transcribed with random hexamers. The CDR3 of TCR beta was amplified by immunoSEQ multiplex PCR across 54 Vbeta and 13 Jbeta. MiXCR was run by TCRdb on the immunoSEQ multiplex PCR reads, yielding one entry per CDR3 protein. The sample includes about 190,000 distinct CDR3 sequences, 85% to 95% of them seen just once. CDR1 is SQVTM and CDR2 is ANQGSEA in the germline V gene. V lost 2 bases to trimming and J lost 2 bases, with 6 bases between them. The CDR3 runs to 13 residues.

The receptor comes from a human donor in good health. The sequenced sample was CD4+ T cells from PBMCs. This sequence joins TRBV29-1 and TRBJ1-4, with unresolved D. CDR3 in DNA: TGCAGCGTTGAAAGGGTCACTAATGAAAAACTGTTTTTT. This encodes CSVERVTNEKLFF.